The 18 T cell receptor beta chains below come from one sample, sequenced in a study of blood T cell repertoires in COVID-19. Sequencing was performed with immunoSEQ multiplex PCR; in TCRdb, only in-frame clones are kept and a portion is missing. Among 60,000 to 70,000 clones listed, 74% were seen once. The specimen was peripheral blood. The receptors were sampled from an elderly woman with acute or convalescent COVID-19.

The J gene is TRBJ2-7, the V gene TRBV9; TRBD2 might be the D (5 bases). The CDR3 totals 14 residues. Trimming removed 4 bases at V and 7 bases at J, with 18 bases between. Looked up from germline, CDR1 is SGDLS and CDR2 is YYNGEE. In nucleotides, the CDR3 is TGTGCCAGCAGCCCCCGCCCGGGAAGCCTTGAGCAGTACTTC. Translation gives CASSPRPGSLEQYF.

This clone was observed at least ten times. CDR3 sequence: CSVDRGEAYEQYF. For the CDR3, the DNA is TGCAGCGTCGATCGGGGGGAGGCCTACGAGCAGTACTTC. The J gene is TRBJ2-7, the V gene TRBV29-1; 7 nucleotides agree with TRBD2. The V gene's germline CDR1 is SQVTM and CDR2 ANQGSEA. The CDR3 length is 13 residues. V shed 6 bases and J 2 bases; nucleotides not matched to a gene: 7.

The chain carries TRBV19 and TRBJ2-5; tentatively, D is TRBD2 (6 bases). V lost 5 bases, J lost 9 bases, and 16 bases lay in between. Germline V CDR1 and CDR2: LNHDA, SQIVND (reference sequence). This CDR3 region has 13 residues. The CDR3 nucleotides read TGTGCCAGTAGTCCCCTCGGGGGAAACGCCCAGTACTTC. Encoded protein: CASSPLGGNAQYF.

The chain joins TRBV19 to TRBJ1-5; TRBD1 agrees at 7 bases. Germline CDR1 reads LNHDA; CDR2 reads SQIVND (reference sequence). V shed 4 bases and J 2 bases; nucleotides not matched to a gene: 17. CDR3 length: 19 residues. The CDR3: CASSRNTGAGFGGNQPQHF. In DNA form, the CDR3 reads TGTGCCAGTAGTAGAAATACAGGGGCAGGGTTCGGGGGCAATCAGCCCCAGCATTTT.

The count of this clone is one. V is TRBV5-6 and J is TRBJ2-1, with 7 bases identical to TRBD1. V was clipped by 4 bases and J by 7 bases; unmatched bases: 5. The CDR3 is 13 residues long. Germline lookup yields CDR1 SGHDT and CDR2 YYEEEE. CDR3 protein: CASSPTGRNEQFF. As DNA, the CDR3 is TGTGCCAGCAGCCCGACAGGGCGGAATGAGCAGTTCTTC.

The rearrangement joins TRBV5-1 to TRBJ1-1; no firm D call. V was shortened by 1 base and J by 0 bases, with 10 bases between the two germline ends. The CDR3 runs 15 residues. Looked up from germline, CDR1 is SGHRS and CDR2 is YFSETQ. The CDR3 sequence is CASSLRQALNTEAFF. Here the CDR3 DNA reads TGCGCCAGCAGCTTGCGGCAGGCTTTGAACACTGAAGCTTTCTTT. Looking up the rest from reference TRBV5-1 and TRBJ1-1 gives the full variable domain: KAGVTQTPRYLIKTRGQQVTLSCSPISGHRSVSWYQQTPGQGLQFLFEYFSETQRNKGNFPGRFSGRQFSNSRSEMNVSTLELGDSALYLCASSLRQALNTEAFFGQGTRLTVV.

The rearrangement uses TRBV5-8 and TRBJ1-4; 7 bases are a match to TRBD1. Germline V gene lookup returns CDR1 SGHTS and CDR2 YDEGEE. The CDR3 covers 15 residues. Losses at the gene ends were 2 bases for V and 7 bases for J; bases not matched to a gene: 8. The chain's CDR3 is CASSLGTDLREKLFF. As DNA, the CDR3 is TGTGCCAGCAGCTTAGGGACAGATCTCCGTGAAAAACTGTTTTTT.

The chain carries TRBV9 and TRBJ2-5; possibly TRBD2 for D (6 bases). Per the germline V gene, CDR1 is SGDLS and CDR2 is YYNGEE. The V and J ends lost 2 bases and 0 bases respectively, with 8 bases between them. The CDR3 sequence is 14 residues long. CDR3 residues: CASSVRENQETQYF. CDR3 DNA sequence: TGTGCCAGCAGCGTCCGGGAGAACCAAGAGACCCAGTACTTC. Full variable domain (remainder filled in from reference TRBV9 and TRBJ2-5): DSGVTQTPKHLITATGQRVTLRCSPRSGDLSVYWYQQSLDQGLQFLIQYYNGEERAKGNILERFSAQQFPDLHSELNLSSLELGDSALYFCASSVRENQETQYFGPGTRLLVL.

The chain couples TRBV7-2 to TRBJ1-1; perhaps TRBD1 as D (6 bases). Germline V gives CDR1 SGHTA, CDR2 FQGNSA. The V end was cut by 4 bases, the J end by 2 bases, with 8 bases between. The CDR3 extends over 13 amino acids. CDR3 residues: CASSWTANTEAFF. In nucleotides, the CDR3 is TGTGCCAGCAGCTGGACAGCTAACACTGAAGCTTTCTTT.

This chain uses TRBV10-1 with TRBJ2-1; 8 bases line up with TRBD2. The CDR3 totals 15 residues. The germline V gene encodes CDR1 WNHNN and CDR2 SYGVQD (reference sequence). The V and J ends lost 7 bases and 7 bases, in that order; junction bases with no gene match: 12. The CDR3 DNA is TGCGCCAGCATGAAGGGGTCTAGCGGGTGGAATGAGCAGTTCTTC. This codes for CASMKGSSGWNEQFF.

V is TRBV24-1 and J is TRBJ2-2, with D possibly being TRBD2 (5 bases). This CDR3 is 18 amino acids long. Trimming removed 7 bases at V and 4 bases at J, with 24 bases between. The V gene's germline CDR1 is KGHDR and CDR2 SFDVKD. CDR3 sequence: CATSPGGGTRRGTGELFF. As DNA, the CDR3 is TGTGCCACCAGCCCCGGAGGAGGCACCCGCCGAGGCACCGGGGAGCTGTTTTTT.

The V call is TRBV2, the J call TRBJ2-3, with D possibly being TRBD2 (5 bases). V was shortened by 7 bases and J by 3 bases, with 8 bases between the two germline ends. This CDR3 contains 12 residues. The germline CDR1 and CDR2 sequences are SNHLY and FYNNEI. The CDR3 DNA sequence: TGTGCCAGCAACCTAGCTACAGATACGCAGTATTTT. Protein: CASNLATDTQYF. Supplemented by reference TRBV2 and TRBJ2-3, the full variable domain reads EPEVTQTPSHQVTQMGQEVILRCVPISNHLYFYWYRQILGQKVEFLVSFYNNEISEKSEIFDDQFSVERPDGSNFTLKIRSTKLEDSAMYFCASNLATDTQYFGPGTRLTVL.

This clone was counted only a few times. One end of the junction is discordant with germline, which a read error may explain. The rearrangement uses TRBV7-8 and TRBJ2-7; TRBD2 matches 13 bases. Looked up from germline, CDR1 is SGHVS and CDR2 is FQNEAQ. CDR3 length equals 14 residues. CDR3 bases: TGTGCCACCAGCCCGGGACTAGCGGGATACGAGCAGTACTTC. Translated, it gives CATSPGLAGYEQYF. Filled out from reference TRBV7-8 and TRBJ2-7, the complete variable domain reads GAGVSQSPRYKVAKRGQDVALRCDPISGHVSLFWYQQALGQGPEFLTYFQNEAQLDKSGLPSDRFFAERPEGSVSTLKIQRTQQEDSAVYLCATSPGLAGYEQYFGPGTRLTVT.

This clone was seen a few times. The chain links TRBV10-1 to TRBJ2-3, with 12 nucleotides matching TRBD2. The junction had 4 bases not matched to a gene; V was cut back by 6 bases and J by 3 bases. The germline V gene has CDR1 WNHNN and CDR2 SYGVQD (reference sequence). The CDR3 loop spans 15 amino acids. CDR3: CASRSGTSGTDTQYF. The CDR3 bases are TGCGCCAGCAGATCCGGGACTAGCGGGACAGATACGCAGTATTTT.

V gene TRBV5-1 combines with J gene TRBJ2-5; possibly TRBD1 for D (6 bases). This CDR3 has 13 residues. From germline, CDR1 is SGHRS and CDR2 YFSETQ. V was cut by 5 bases and J by 4 bases, with 12 bases left in between. The CDR3 reads CASSGRQAETQYF. As DNA, the CDR3 is TGCGCCAGCAGTGGTCGACAGGCAGAGACCCAGTACTTC.

The sample holds a few counts of this clone. V is TRBV11-2 and J is TRBJ2-2; D is unclear. This CDR3 spans 15 amino acids. V lost 5 bases, J lost 2 bases, and 12 bases lay in between. Germline V CDR1 and CDR2: SGHAT, FQNNGV. In DNA, the CDR3 is TGTGCCAGCAGCCGCTCGGGTCTAAACACCGGGGAGCTGTTTTTT. It specifies CASSRSGLNTGELFF.

This clone occurred a few times. The chain joins TRBV7-2 to TRBJ2-3; no firm D call. Per germline, CDR1 SGHTA and CDR2 FQGNSA. The CDR3 consists of 14 residues. Trimming took off 3 bases at V and 4 bases at J, with 11 bases between the two ends. The CDR3 reads CASSFLSRADTQYF. CDR3 sequence (DNA): TGTGCCAGCAGCTTTCTTAGCCGGGCAGATACGCAGTATTTT.

The chain links TRBV27 to TRBJ2-7; 10 nucleotides match TRBD1. The V segment lost 5 bases and the J segment 2 bases; nucleotides outside the gene matches: 6. Germline lookup yields CDR1 MNHEY and CDR2 SMNVEV (reference sequence). The CDR3 loop spans 15 amino acids. In DNA form, the CDR3 reads TGTGCCAGCAGTCCGGACAGGGGGGGGACCTACGAGCAGTACTTC. This translates into CASSPDRGGTYEQYF.